The clone carrying this T cell receptor (beta chain) showed up many times. Its cognate antigen is unknown. The data stem from a study of T cells after yellow fever vaccination. General study results and limits: The secondary response was weaker but peaked faster, day 5 versus 15. Among primary-vaccination clones, most reappeared after the booster, at 95% to 96% for CD4 and more than 75% for CD8.

TCRdb itself ran the 5' RACE reads through MiXCR, one entry per CDR3 protein. The data contain hundreds of thousands of distinct CDR3 sequences, over 9% of them singletons. The CDR3 runs to 13 residues. V was pared by 4 bases and J by 4 bases, with 9 bases between. The germline CDR1 and CDR2 sequences are SGDLS and YYNGEE. The chain uses TRBV9 and TRBJ1-3, with D possibly being TRBD1 (5 bases). This material consisted of PBMCs, taken on the day of the yellow fever booster vaccination. This sequence originates from a man aged 25-45 years who received the YFV17D yellow fever vaccine. CDR3 sequence reads: CASSPRTGNTIYF. The CDR3 nucleotides are TGTGCCAGCAGCCCGCGGACAGGAAACACCATATATTTT.